Following are 25 T cell receptor beta chains from one sample sequenced in a study of cytotoxic CD8 clonotypes in ibrutinib-treated CLL. Clones were sequenced by immunoSEQ multiplex PCR, and TCRdb holds only the in-frame ones, with some missing. The repertoire has approximately 84,000 clones, about 86% of them found once; the top ten carry roughly 5%. The sequencing used PBMCs, collected before ibrutinib treatment. Receptor source: a human donor with chronic lymphocytic leukemia.

The J gene is TRBJ2-5, the V gene TRBV7-9; D gene uncertain. Germline V gives CDR1 SEHNR, CDR2 FQNEAQ (reference sequence). The CDR3 runs 11 residues. V dropped 4 bases and J dropped 3 bases, with 3 bases sitting between them. The CDR3 spells CASSSEETQYF. CDR3 in DNA: TGTGCCAGCAGCTCCGAAGAGACCCAGTACTTC.

The chain uses TRBV5-1 and TRBJ1-4; 8 bases map to TRBD1. The germline V gene encodes CDR1 SGHRS and CDR2 YFSETQ. The CDR3 totals 14 residues. V shed 5 bases, J shed 5 bases, and the junction held 5 bases outside the gene matches. The CDR3 DNA reads as TGCGCCAGCAGGCGTAGGACAGGGAATGAAAAACTGTTTTTT. Translated: CASRRRTGNEKLFF.

The V call is TRBV21-1, the J call TRBJ1-1; the table's D call TRBD1 went unverified against the DNA. TRBV21-1 has pseudogene status. This CDR3 has 19 residues. The CDR3 is CASSFGDRVFGLVNTEAFF. The CDR3 DNA reads as TGTGCCAGCAGCTTCGGGGACAGGGTCTTCGGGTTGGTTAACACTGAAGCTTTCTTT.

This chain joins TRBV10-3 and TRBJ2-1; D gene unclear. This CDR3 is built from 12 residues. Germline CDR1 and CDR2: ENHRY and SYGVKD. Trimming removed 2 bases at V and 7 bases at J, with 6 bases between. CDR3 loop: CAISEEGNEQFF. CDR3 nucleotides: TGTGCCATCAGTGAGGAAGGGAATGAGCAGTTCTTC.

The chain uses TRBV7-2 and TRBJ1-1; D is undetermined. The CDR3 is 12 amino acids. V was cut by 4 bases and J by 5 bases, with 8 bases left in between. In germline, CDR1 is SGHTA, CDR2 FQGNSA. The CDR3 DNA reads as TGTGCCAGCAGCTCTTTCGCTACTGAAGCTTTCTTT. Translated, it gives CASSSFATEAFF.

The CDR3 DNA reads TGTGCCAGCAGCTTATGGTTTTGGGCTAAAAATAGCAATCAGCCCCAGCATTTT. The encoded protein is CASSLWFWAKNSNQPQHF. This chain uses TRBV7-9 with TRBJ1-5; D gene unclear. The germline gives CDR1 SEHNR, CDR2 FQNEAQ (reference sequence). CDR3 length equals 18 residues. The V gene lost 2 bases and the J gene lost 0 bases, with 17 bases spanning the gap.

This chain joins TRBV6-5 and TRBJ1-2; maybe TRBD1 (6 bases). The CDR3 covers 14 residues. From germline, CDR1 is MNHEY and CDR2 SVGAGI. V was pared by 3 bases and J by 8 bases, with 16 bases between. The CDR3, as DNA: TGTGCCAGCAGTTATCACCGGACAGTTCGCGGCTACACCTTC. This sequence encodes CASSYHRTVRGYTF.

The chain links TRBV28 to TRBJ2-7, with 9 bases matching TRBD2. Germline CDR1 is MDHEN and CDR2 is SYDVKM. The CDR3 consists of 17 residues. V lost 10 bases to trimming and J lost 0 bases; unmatched junction nucleotides: 16. This CDR3 is CATRDPSVAGDSYEQYF. DNA for the CDR3: TGTGCCACCCGCGACCCCAGTGTAGCGGGAGACTCCTACGAGCAGTACTTC.

This clone has a single count. CDR3 sequence: CASSQGTSASIPNTGELFF. The CDR3 nucleotides read TGTGCCAGCAGCCAAGGGACTAGCGCAAGCATACCGAACACCGGGGAGCTGTTTTTT. The chain uses TRBV7-9 and TRBJ2-2, with TRBD2 identical over 10 bases. CDR3 length: 19 amino acids. V lost 5 bases and J lost 0; bases outside the gene matches: 12. The germline CDR1 and CDR2 sequences are SEHNR and FQNEAQ (reference sequence).

The V gene is TRBV19, the J gene TRBJ2-1; tentative D call: TRBD2 (8 bases). Trimming left V 3 bases short and J 12 bases short, with 30 bases between. CDR3 length: 18 residues. CDR1 is LNHDA and CDR2 is SQIVND in the germline V gene (reference sequence). Written as DNA, the CDR3 is TGTGCCAGTAGTATGTCGGCAGGGGGAAACGGGAGGGCCCAGCGGCAGTTCTTC. It yields the protein CASSMSAGGNGRAQRQFF.

The chain recombines TRBV11-2 with TRBJ2-3; TRBD2 matches at 13 bases. Germline CDR1 and CDR2: SGHAT and FQNNGV. The CDR3 length is 17 residues. J was trimmed by 6 bases and V by 7 bases; bases with no gene match: 13. This chain's CDR3 is CASNPIRTSGSLDTQYF. CDR3 coding DNA: TGTGCCAGCAACCCTATTAGGACTAGCGGGAGTTTGGATACGCAGTATTTT.

This clone appeared a single time. This rearrangement joins TRBV9 to TRBJ1-1, with 8 bases that match TRBD1. Trimming cost V 0 bases and J 12 bases; bases outside gene matches: 10. Per the germline V gene, CDR1 is SGDLS and CDR2 is YYNGEE. The CDR3 runs to 14 residues. The CDR3, as DNA: TGTGCCAGCAGCGTAGATATAATAGGACAGGGCCCTTTCTTT. This encodes CASSVDIIGQGPFF.

The genes are TRBV19 and TRBJ2-7, with D possibly matching TRBD2 (5 bases). The CDR3 contains 15 residues. Looked up from germline, CDR1 is LNHDA and CDR2 is SQIVND (reference sequence). V dropped 1 base and J dropped 0 bases, with 10 bases sitting between them. The chain's CDR3 is CASSIADLSSYEQYF. The CDR3 coding sequence is TGTGCCAGTAGTATAGCGGACTTGAGCTCCTACGAGCAGTACTTC.

The chain joins TRBV6-5 to TRBJ2-7, with D tentatively TRBD1 (5 bases). Germline V gives CDR1 MNHEY, CDR2 SVGAGI. V lost 5 bases and J 2 bases, leaving 10 bases between the germline ends. This CDR3 comprises 13 residues. CDR3 DNA sequence: TGTGCCAGCAGTCTAGACAGAACCTACGAGCAGTACTTC. It specifies CASSLDRTYEQYF.

DNA for the CDR3: TGTGCCAGCAGCACAACCGGGACAGTAGTCTCTGGGGCCAACGTCCTGACTTTC. Translation: CASSTTGTVVSGANVLTF. V is TRBV7-9 and J is TRBJ2-6; 7 bases align to TRBD1. The germline V gene has CDR1 SEHNR and CDR2 FQNEAQ (reference sequence). Trimming at V came to 5 bases and at J to 0 bases, leaving 10 bases not matched to a gene. CDR3 length: 18 amino acids.

V is TRBV5-4 and J is TRBJ2-7; 7 bases align to TRBD2. CDR3 length: 15 amino acids. Germline CDR1 and CDR2: SGHNT and YYREEE (reference sequence). V shed 0 bases, J shed 3 bases, and the junction held 6 bases outside the gene matches. This CDR3 reads CASSLAGTTNYEQYF. CDR3 nucleotide sequence: TGTGCCAGCAGCTTGGCCGGGACTACGAACTACGAGCAGTACTTC.

The chain has TRBV6-1 and TRBJ1-1; D remains unclear. The germline CDR1 and CDR2 sequences are MNHNS and SASEGT. The length of the CDR3 is 14 residues. V dropped 1 base and J dropped 1 base, with 7 bases sitting between them. CDR3 in DNA: TGTGCCAGCAGTGAAGTTATTGGGAACACTGAAGCTTTCTTT. Its translation is CASSEVIGNTEAFF.

This clone was counted once. CDR3 sequence: CASSLGAGQAIETQYF. DNA for the CDR3: TGCGCCAGCAGCTTGGGTGCTGGACAGGCCATAGAGACCCAGTACTTC. The chain couples TRBV5-1 to TRBJ2-5; 7 bases agree with TRBD1. The CDR3 is made up of 16 amino acids. The germline CDR1 and CDR2 sequences are SGHRS and YFSETQ. J was trimmed by 4 bases and V by 0 bases; bases with no gene match: 9.

The V gene is TRBV10-3, the J gene TRBJ1-3; TRBD1 matches 7 bases. Germline CDR1 and CDR2: ENHRY and SYGVKD. The V and J ends lost 3 bases and 0 bases, in that order; junction bases with no gene match: 8. The CDR3 has 17 residues. The CDR3, as DNA: TGTGCCATCAGTGACCTCACAGGGGTTAGCTCTGGAAACACCATATATTTT. This translates into CAISDLTGVSSGNTIYF.

The V and J genes are TRBV2 and TRBJ2-7; 16 nucleotides agree with TRBD2. With 2 bases clipped from V and 5 bases from J, the junction kept 12 bases outside the gene matches. CDR1 and CDR2 from the germline V gene are SNHLY and FYNNEI. The CDR3 consists of 19 residues. The CDR3 coding sequence is TGTGCCAGCAGTGAATACGTCGGGACTAGCGGGAGGGCTTCCCACGAGCAGTACTTC. Translating it yields CASSEYVGTSGRASHEQYF.

This clone was picked up a small number of times. V gene TRBV27 combines with J gene TRBJ2-3; D is ambiguous. CDR1 is MNHEY, CDR2 SMNVEV, per germline (reference sequence). The ends were cut back, 5 bases at V and 2 bases at J, with 14 bases in the middle. The CDR3 spans 15 residues. For the CDR3, the DNA is TGTGCCAGCAGTCAGTGGGGAACAATCACAGATACGCAGTATTTT. It encodes CASSQWGTITDTQYF.

A single count supports this clone. The chain couples TRBV5-6 to TRBJ2-7; D is possibly TRBD1 (6 bases). Per the germline V gene, CDR1 is SGHDT and CDR2 is YYEEEE. This CDR3 region has 14 residues. V lost 3 bases and J lost 0, with 10 bases in between. CDR3 nucleotides: TGTGCCAGCAGCTCAAGGACAGCCTCCTACGAGCAGTACTTC. It is translated as CASSSRTASYEQYF.

This rearrangement joins TRBV4-1 to TRBJ2-7, with 15 bases that match TRBD2. This CDR3 has 16 residues. The ends lost 6 bases at V and 0 bases at J; junction bases unmatched: 3. Looked up from germline, CDR1 is MGHRA and CDR2 is YSYEKL. This CDR3 reads CASRGTSGRNSYEQYF. The CDR3 region has the DNA TGCGCCAGCAGAGGGACTAGCGGGAGGAACTCCTACGAGCAGTACTTC.

The chain combines TRBV5-1 with TRBJ2-1, with 10 nucleotides matching TRBD2. After removal of 1 base from V and 10 bases from J, the junction contained 8 bases not matched to a gene. Per the germline V gene, CDR1 is SGHRS and CDR2 is YFSETQ. This CDR3 is built from 15 residues. The CDR3 nucleotides are TGCGCCAGCAGCTTGAGACTAGCGGGCAAGGCAGAGCAGTTCTTC. This gives the protein CASSLRLAGKAEQFF.

The J gene is TRBJ2-1, the V gene TRBV5-1; 12 bases agree with TRBD2. The V segment lost 5 bases and the J segment 9 bases; nucleotides outside the gene matches: 12. In germline, CDR1 is SGHRS, CDR2 YFSETQ. This CDR3 comprises 16 residues. This CDR3 is CASSPPGLAGQGEQFF. The CDR3 region has the DNA TGCGCCAGCAGTCCGCCGGGACTAGCGGGCCAGGGTGAGCAGTTCTTC.